The source of this T cell receptor (beta chain) is a study of blood T cells in healthy people across ages (dated by TCRdb to 2014 to 2015). With regard to the full study: In model experiments, template switching captured roughly one uniquely barcoded TCR beta cDNA molecule for every two T cells. Four age groups were formed from the donors: young (average about 15 years), middle-aged (around 37), aged (under 70) and long-lived (roughly 88). To avoid experimental bias, donors of different ages were randomly spread across the sequencing lanes. Using deep sequencing normalized with unique cDNA molecular identifiers, the study measured how TCR beta repertoire diversity changes with age. Using the same blood draw, the study looked at two additional independent replicas of 1 million unique cDNA reads for two donors, one aged 18 to 29 and the other aged 80 or older. Study-level results and caveats: The long-lived group showed more naive CD4+ T cells, fewer expanded clones and increased TCR diversity than the aged group, suggesting age selection. Observed TCR beta diversity per million T cells fell roughly linearly with age, and a significant reduction was already apparent by age roughly 40. The percentage of naive T cells measured by flow cytometry correlated strongly with observed TCR beta diversity. Estimates of total diversity based on one million sequenced T cells were considered lower bounds and underestimates. Since profiling was done on bulk unsorted PBMCs, naive and antigen-experienced compartments could not be conclusively compared. Because the CMV infection status of the donors was unknown, age-related changes in expanded clonotypes may potentially have been confounded.

The approximately 39 donors, aged 6 to 90 years, were systemically healthy Caucasian individuals from Russia. Around 9.9 milliliters of peripheral blood were collected from each donor into EDTA-treated Vacutainer tubes. Ficoll-Paque density-gradient centrifugation was used to isolate PBMCs, with at least 6.5 million per sample. Total RNA was extracted from PBMCs with Trizol reagent, with at least 5 micrograms obtained per sample. The percentages of naive CD45RAhigh/CD27high T cells were determined by flow cytometry on a PBMC aliquot from every donor. V loses 0 bases of germline sequence and J loses 6 bases, and the interval between the two ends is 10 bases. The CDR3 numbers 14 residues from cysteine through phenylalanine. Of the read, only the CDR3 DNA is kept; its 42 bases are in frame from base 1. CDR1 and CDR2 are read off the germline V gene as SGHRS and YFSETQ. Comments on this clonotype: Its antigen is not yet known. No base-level quality is on record; no much larger clone is a single base apart.

The method was 5' RACE. Sequencer: Illumina HiSeq 2500. A second PCR of about 7 to 12 cycles was performed with a sample-barcoded 5' primer and a J-beta primer mix. Each TCR beta cDNA molecule received a unique molecular identifier from a template-switch 5' adaptor carrying 12 random nucleotides. Each sample yielded at least 3 million CDR3-containing paired-end reads. First-strand cDNA was synthesized from all RNA with the Mint cDNA synthesis kit, primed by a TRBC-specific oligonucleotide. After uracil-DNA glycosylase treatment, a first 18-cycle PCR used universal primers M1SS and BC2_uni_R on all cDNA. The authors' analysis ran thus. Each sample was normalized by randomly selecting 1 million high-quality reads, each carrying a distinct molecular identifier. Reads sharing molecular identifiers were discarded rather than binned into consensus sequences. CDR3 identification, clonotype clustering and error correction used MiTCR with a Q25 quality threshold and the strictest error-elimination algorithm. A nonparametric unseen species model using Euler transformation provided a lower-bound estimate of total TCR beta diversity. TCRdb passed the public sequencing reads through fastp at Q25 and MiXCR, retaining productive beta sequences. CDR3 protein sequences are deduplicated, and each keeps its most common genes and DNA. The authors' filters were not applied to this entry. This sample has around 940,000 distinct CDR3 sequences in its table, and about 51% of those were observed once. The ten top clones hold roughly a fifth of the sample.

Specimen: blood. This TCR was recovered from a woman aged 60 to 75 in good health. The sequence joins TRBV5-1 to TRBJ2-1; the D gene is tentatively TRBD1 or TRBD2, each matching 5 bases. The base sequence is TGCGCCAGCAGCTTGGTTCGGGGCATCAATGAGCAGTTCTTC. This sequence encodes CASSLVRGINEQFF.